These 25 T cell receptor beta chains came from one sample sequenced in a study of Tregs in tolerant kidney transplant recipients. Related graft donors supplied nonmyeloablative bone marrow transplants, and mixed chimerism was transient. Using immunoSEQ multiplex PCR, the repertoire was profiled, and TCRdb retains in-frame clones only, with some absent. Of roughly 50,000 clones listed, more than 70% were seen once; the top ten hold less than 20%. The sequencing used CD8+ T cells from blood (PBMCs), collected 12 months after the transplant. The receptor source for this set is a human patient who received a combined kidney and bone marrow transplant. Some T cells here may be from the graft donor.

This clone appeared a single time. This rearrangement joins TRBV5-1 to TRBJ2-7; D ambiguous. Germline assignment: CDR1 SGHRS and CDR2 YFSETQ. Trimming cost V 5 bases and J 0 bases, with 12 bases left between them. CDR3 size: 14 residues. CDR3 DNA: TGCGCCAGCAGTCCTACCAGCGACTCCTACGAGCAGTACTTC. This translates into CASSPTSDSYEQYF.

V and J are TRBV5-1 and TRBJ2-2, with D possibly TRBD1 on 7 matching bases. The germline V gene encodes CDR1 SGHRS and CDR2 YFSETQ. CDR3 size: 15 residues. The V and J ends lost 2 bases and 4 bases respectively, with 12 bases between them. In nucleotides, the CDR3 is TGCGCCAGCAGCTTCGGACAGGAGGGCACCGGGGAGCTGTTTTTT. Its translation is CASSFGQEGTGELFF.

Concerning this clone itself: At one of its ends the junction is not consistent with the germline gene, which may arise from a read error. V is TRBV29-1 and J is TRBJ1-1, with 8 bases matching TRBD1. CDR3 length: 11 residues. The germline V gene has CDR1 SQVTM and CDR2 ANQGSEA. CDR3 nucleotides: TGCAGCGTTGACGCCTCGGGACAGGCGTACTTT. This sequence encodes CSVDASGQAYF.

The J gene is TRBJ1-1, the V gene TRBV27; TRBD1 matches at 7 bases. Germline values: CDR1 MNHEY, CDR2 SMNVEV (reference sequence). Losses at the gene ends were 4 bases for V and 2 bases for J; bases not matched to a gene: 7. There are 15 residues in the CDR3. As DNA, the CDR3 is TGTGCCAGCAGTTCTTCCGGGACAGCAAACACTGAAGCTTTCTTT. Its protein product is CASSSSGTANTEAFF.

The chain is built from TRBV5-6 and TRBJ1-1; the D is unclear. V lost 0 bases, J lost 1 base, and 7 bases lay in between. The CDR3 is 14 amino acids. Germline V CDR1 and CDR2: SGHDT, YYEEEE. The CDR3 DNA follows: TGTGCCAGCAGCTTGGGGGAGGAGAACACTGAAGCTTTCTTT. This sequence encodes CASSLGEENTEAFF.

The CDR3 region has the DNA TGTGCCAGCAGTTCTCTAGCGGGGGGGAGCTACAATGAGCAGTTCTTC. It translates to CASSSLAGGSYNEQFF. The chain carries TRBV27 and TRBJ2-1; 12 bases map to TRBD2. The CDR3 totals 16 residues. CDR1 is MNHEY and CDR2 is SMNVEV in the germline V gene (reference sequence). The ends lost 4 bases at V and 3 bases at J; junction bases unmatched: 4.

This chain links TRBV5-4 with TRBJ2-5, with TRBD2 matching 14 bases. The CDR3 extends over 16 amino acids. Germline values: CDR1 SGHNT, CDR2 YYREEE (reference sequence). With V trimmed by 2 bases and J by 5 bases, 5 bases remained unmatched. The CDR3 sequence: CASSFGLAGGRETQYF. Written as DNA, the CDR3 is TGTGCCAGCAGCTTCGGACTAGCGGGGGGCCGGGAGACCCAGTACTTC.

This clone was seen a few times. The genes are TRBV2 and TRBJ1-3; no reliable D call. V gave up 4 bases and J gave up 0 bases, with 7 bases separating them. Germline CDR1 is SNHLY and CDR2 is FYNNEI. The CDR3 is 14 amino acids. CDR3 nucleotide sequence: TGTGCCAGCAGTGGCCCCAGCTCTGGAAACACCATATATTTT. Its protein is CASSGPSSGNTIYF. The full variable domain, rest sourced from reference TRBV2 and TRBJ1-3, is EPEVTQTPSHQVTQMGQEVILRCVPISNHLYFYWYRQILGQKVEFLVSFYNNEISEKSEIFDDQFSVERPDGSNFTLKIRSTKLEDSAMYFCASSGPSSGNTIYFGEGSWLTVV.

The chain has TRBV7-8 and TRBJ2-1, with D tentatively TRBD1 (5 bases). Trimming cost V 6 bases and J 8 bases, with 14 bases left between them. Germline assignment: CDR1 SGHVS and CDR2 FQNEAQ. This CDR3 comprises 13 residues. The CDR3 DNA follows: TGTGCCAGCAGACCCGACAGTAGGGATGAGCAGTTCTTC. Its protein product is CASRPDSRDEQFF.

This clone was recorded only once. V and J are TRBV7-9 and TRBJ1-1, with 7 nucleotides matching TRBD1. The J segment lost 12 bases and the V segment lost 4 bases, leaving 11 bases of the junction unmatched. CDR3 length equals 13 residues. CDR1 and CDR2 from the germline V gene are SEHNR and FQNEAQ (reference sequence). In DNA, the CDR3 is TGTGCCAGCAGCTCTACCGGGACAGTCGGATCTTTCTTT. This gives the protein CASSSTGTVGSFF. Looking up the rest from reference TRBV7-9 and TRBJ1-1 gives the full variable domain: DTGVSQNPRHKITKRGQNVTFRCDPISEHNRLYWYRQTLGQGPEFLTYFQNEAQLEKSRLLSDRFSAERPKGSFSTLEIQRTEQGDSAMYLCASSSTGTVGSFFGQGTRLTVV.

The chain is built from TRBV27 and TRBJ1-2; 8 bases align to TRBD1. The CDR3 runs 15 residues. The trim removed 3 bases at V and 5 bases at J, leaving 8 bases unmatched. CDR1 is MNHEY, CDR2 SMNVEV, per germline (reference sequence). In DNA, the CDR3 is TGTGCCAGCAGTTTTGGCGCAGGGGGCCTGTATGGCTACACCTTC. It translates to CASSFGAGGLYGYTF.

The gene calls are TRBV7-9 and TRBJ2-7; maybe TRBD2 (6 bases). The CDR3 spans 16 residues. The V end lost 1 base, the J end lost 3 bases, and 16 bases lay between the germline ends. CDR1 and CDR2 from the germline V gene are SEHNR and FQNEAQ (reference sequence). In DNA, the CDR3 is TGTGCCAGCAGCTTAGGGGGAGGTCGGTTGGTCTACGAGCAGTACTTC. This codes for CASSLGGGRLVYEQYF.

V usage is TRBV4-2 and J usage is TRBJ2-1; tentative D call: TRBD1 (5 bases). Germline CDR1 and CDR2: LGHNA and YNFKEQ. V was clipped by 0 bases and J by 5 bases, with 11 bases between them. The CDR3 covers 15 residues. The CDR3 loop reads CASSQELTVNNEQFF. The CDR3 DNA sequence: TGTGCCAGCAGCCAAGAATTGACAGTTAACAATGAGCAGTTCTTC.

Written as DNA, the CDR3 is TGTGCCAGCAGCATAGGTGGACAGCACTATGGCTACACCTTC. It is translated as CASSIGGQHYGYTF. The chain uses TRBV7-8 and TRBJ1-2, with D perhaps TRBD1 (6 bases). This CDR3 comprises 14 residues. Germline CDR1 is SGHVS and CDR2 is FQNEAQ. Trimming cost V 5 bases and J 3 bases, with 13 bases left between them.

This clone was found once. This chain joins TRBV19 and TRBJ1-1, with unresolved D. The CDR3 consists of 12 residues. Trimming stripped 1 base from V and 4 bases from J, with 4 bases between. The germline V gene encodes CDR1 LNHDA and CDR2 SQIVND (reference sequence). The CDR3 bases are TGTGCCAGTAGTATAGGGGCCACTGAAGCTTTCTTT. It yields the protein CASSIGATEAFF.

V usage is TRBV27 and J usage is TRBJ1-2, with 9 bases lining up with TRBD1. Unmatched junction bases numbered 10, after V lost 5 bases and J lost 3 bases. This CDR3 is built from 16 residues. Germline lookup yields CDR1 MNHEY and CDR2 SMNVEV (reference sequence). CDR3 in DNA: TGTGCCAGCAGTCCATCACAGGGGGCGTTATACTATGGCTACACCTTC. Protein: CASSPSQGALYYGYTF.

J is TRBJ2-2 and V is TRBV5-6; tentatively, D is TRBD2 (6 bases). V dropped 4 bases and J dropped 6 bases, with 16 bases sitting between them. The V gene's germline CDR1 is SGHDT and CDR2 YYEEEE. The CDR3 consists of 15 residues. The CDR3 loop reads CASSLARGIAGELFF. In nucleotides, the CDR3 is TGTGCCAGCAGCCTTGCACGGGGGATTGCCGGGGAGCTGTTTTTT.

This chain links TRBV4-2 with TRBJ1-5; D is unresolved. Germline CDR1 LGHNA, CDR2 YNFKEQ. CDR3 length: 14 residues. The V end was cut by 3 bases, the J end by 7 bases, with 13 bases between. CDR3: CASSHLPGDQPQHF. The CDR3 nucleotides read TGTGCCAGCAGCCACCTCCCGGGAGACCAGCCCCAGCATTTT.

The genes are TRBV5-6 and TRBJ2-7; D gene uncertain. CDR1 and CDR2 from the germline V gene are SGHDT and YYEEEE. The CDR3 contains 13 residues. The V end lost 0 bases, the J end lost 2 bases, and 6 bases lay between the germline ends. The DNA for the CDR3 is TGTGCCAGCAGCTTGGGTCTAACCTACGAGCAGTACTTC. It is translated as CASSLGLTYEQYF.

The rearrangement uses TRBV6-5 and TRBJ2-1; 10 bases agree with TRBD1. Germline values: CDR1 MNHEY, CDR2 SVGAGI. V lost 0 bases to trimming and J lost 6 bases; unmatched junction nucleotides: 5. The CDR3 has 16 amino acids. The CDR3 loop reads CASSYSGTGAGNEQFF. DNA of the CDR3: TGTGCCAGCAGTTACTCCGGGACAGGGGCCGGCAATGAGCAGTTCTTC.

The rearrangement links TRBV7-8 to TRBJ2-3; the match to TRBD2 covers 8 bases. The CDR3 has 15 amino acids. The V segment lost 5 bases and the J segment 1 base; nucleotides outside the gene matches: 5. CDR1 and CDR2 from the germline V gene are SGHVS and FQNEAQ. CDR3 sequence: CASSRLAYGTDTQYF. CDR3 DNA: TGTGCCAGCAGCCGACTAGCGTATGGCACAGATACGCAGTATTTT.

This clone was observed once. The V and J genes are TRBV5-1 and TRBJ2-7; weak D call: TRBD2 (5 bases). Germline V gene sequence: CDR1 SGHRS, CDR2 YFSETQ. Trimming took off 4 bases at V and 5 bases at J, with 22 bases between the two ends. This CDR3 region has 16 residues. The CDR3 is CASSPAIRSRGDEQYF. CDR3 in DNA: TGCGCCAGCAGCCCTGCAATCCGGAGTCGGGGAGACGAGCAGTACTTC.

The V call is TRBV30, the J call TRBJ1-1; D gene uncertain. Between the trimmed V and J ends, which lost 2 bases and 1 base, there was a span of 11 bases. The germline V gene has CDR1 GTSNPN and CDR2 SVGIG (reference sequence). The CDR3 sequence is 14 residues long. DNA of the CDR3: TGTGCCTGGAGTTGGGAGGAGGGGAACACTGAAGCTTTCTTT. Its translation: CAWSWEEGNTEAFF.

The V and J genes are TRBV29-1 and TRBJ1-2, with TRBD1 matching 9 bases. V trimming: 8 bases; J trimming: 5 bases; junction bases outside the gene matches: 12. This CDR3 has 14 residues. The germline gives CDR1 SQVTM, CDR2 ANQGSEA. The DNA for the CDR3 is TGCAGCCGCTGCCTTGGGACAGGGCGGTATGGCTACACCTTC. This codes for CSRCLGTGRYGYTF. The variable domain in full, completed from reference TRBV29-1 and TRBJ1-2, reads SAVISQKPSRDICQRGTSLTIQCQVDSQVTMMFWYRQQPGQSLTLIATANQGSEATYESGFVIDKFPISRPNLTFSTLTVSNMSPEDSSIYLCSRCLGTGRYGYTFGSGTRLTVV.

The gene calls are TRBV5-6 and TRBJ1-4; D uncertain. The V end lost 0 bases, the J end lost 3 bases, and 12 bases lay between the germline ends. There are 16 residues in the CDR3. Per germline, CDR1 SGHDT and CDR2 YYEEEE. Here the CDR3 DNA reads TGTGCCAGCAGCTTGGCCTCAGGCGTGGCTAATGAAAAACTGTTTTTT. Its protein product is CASSLASGVANEKLFF.